A selection of T cell receptor beta chains follows, all from one sample in a study of CD4+ T cells in melanoma. Profiled with immunoSEQ multiplex PCR; TCRdb holds only in-frame clones, not every one. The sample contains over 100,000 clones, 92% of which appear only once. Sequencing used peripheral blood. Receptors originate from a human donor with melanoma. The CDR3 runs from the conserved cysteine through the conserved F or W. Fields, in order: V gene, D gene, clone size, J gene, CDR3 protein, CDR3 DNA. The D gene is left open where the match is weak. The size of a clone is reported for some rows only, either as once, few or many, or as a class for expanded clones.

TRBV4-3,TRBD2,-,TRBJ2-2,CASSQASGTNTGELFF,TGCGCCAGCAGCCAAGCTAGCGGGACGAACACCGGGGAGCTGTTTTTT
TRBV5-6,-,-,TRBJ2-7,CASSPRFDSYEQYF,TGTGCCAGCAGCCCGCGTTTCGACTCCTACGAGCAGTACTTC
TRBV5-4,-,-,TRBJ1-1,CASSSAVGWGNTEAFF,TGTGCCAGCAGCTCCGCGGTGGGCTGGGGGAACACTGAAGCTTTCTTT
TRBV5-1,-,-,TRBJ2-6,CASSTLKSSGANVLTF,TGCGCCAGCAGCACCCTCAAGAGCTCTGGGGCCAACGTCCTGACTTTC
TRBV7-2,-,-,TRBJ2-3,CASSATSVSTDTQYF,TGTGCCAGCAGCGCCACGAGCGTTAGCACAGATACGCAGTATTTT
TRBV7-3,-,-,TRBJ2-1,CASSLEGEPYNEQFF,TGTGCCAGCAGCTTAGAGGGGGAGCCCTACAATGAGCAGTTCTTC
TRBV21-1,-,-,TRBJ2-7,CASSSRDSRSYEQYF,TGTGCCAGCAGCAGCCGGGACAGCCGTTCCTACGAGCAGTACTTC
TRBV5-1,TRBD2,-,TRBJ2-1,CASSFLTSGGGDEQFF,TGCGCCAGCAGCTTCCTGACTAGCGGAGGGGGCGATGAGCAGTTCTTC
TRBV7-9,-,few,TRBJ2-7,CASTFGGTYSYEQYF,TGTGCCAGCACCTTCGGCGGAACATACTCCTACGAGCAGTACTTC
TRBV2,-,-,TRBJ2-1,CASSLGRGSYNEQFF,TGTGCCAGCAGCTTAGGAAGGGGGTCCTACAATGAGCAGTTCTTC
TRBV14,TRBD2,-,TRBJ2-1,CASSRNSGGARNEQFF,TGTGCCAGCAGCCGAAATAGCGGGGGGGCCCGCAATGAGCAGTTCTTC
TRBV6-6,-,-,TRBJ1-5,CASSYSSYQPQHF,TGTGCCAGCAGTTACTCCTCCTATCAGCCCCAGCATTTT
TRBV5-1,-,-,TRBJ2-2,CASSLDTPVGGELFF,TGCGCCAGCAGCTTGGACACTCCCGTGGGGGGGGAGCTGTTTTTT
TRBV10-3,TRBD2,-,TRBJ2-3,CAISEISGGYADTQYF,TGTGCCATCAGTGAGATAAGCGGGGGGTACGCAGATACGCAGTATTTT
TRBV2,TRBD1,-,TRBJ2-5,CASIRAGTGDETQYF,TGTGCCAGCATCCGAGCCGGGACAGGGGACGAGACCCAGTACTTC
TRBV5-1,-,once,TRBJ1-2,CASSFSELYGYTF,TGCGCCAGCAGCTTTTCAGAGCTCTATGGCTACACCTTC
TRBV5-4,-,-,TRBJ1-1,CASSPRRGTNTEAFF,TGTGCCAGCAGCCCCCGCCGGGGGACGAACACTGAAGCTTTCTTT
TRBV9,-,-,TRBJ1-2,CASSFTVTNYGYTF,TGTGCCAGCAGCTTCACAGTTACTAACTATGGCTACACCTTC
TRBV7-9,TRBD1,-,TRBJ2-5,CASSSGRDSHYQETQYF,TGTGCCAGCAGCTCCGGAAGGGACAGCCACTACCAAGAGACCCAGTACTTC
TRBV21-1,-,-,TRBJ1-5,CASRTGTGKGNQPQHF,TGTGCCAGCAGGACGGGGACAGGAAAAGGCAATCAGCCCCAGCATTTT
TRBV9,-,-,TRBJ2-3,CASSVVSWSADTQYF,TGTGCCAGCAGCGTAGTCTCGTGGTCAGCAGATACGCAGTATTTT
TRBV9,TRBD1,-,TRBJ2-5,CASSFGQGSSTQYF,TGTGCCAGCAGCTTCGGACAGGGGAGCTCGACCCAGTACTTC
TRBV9,TRBD2,-,TRBJ2-3,CASSSGLAGGTDTQYF,TGTGCCAGCAGCTCGGGACTAGCGGGAGGCACAGATACGCAGTATTTT
TRBV7-2,-,-,TRBJ2-5,CASSLGVRVVEPQYF,TGTGCCAGCAGCTTAGGGGTGCGGGTAGTTGAGCCCCAGTACTTC
TRBV29-1,-,-,TRBJ2-3,CSVEGVGDTQYF,TGCAGCGTTGAAGGGGTTGGGGATACGCAGTATTTT
TRBV4-2,TRBD1,few,TRBJ1-5,CASSQAGTAGQPQHF,TGTGCCAGCAGCCAAGCCGGGACAGCAGGTCAGCCCCAGCATTTT
TRBV4-3,-,-,TRBJ2-1,CASSQGALDLLSYNEQFF,TGCGCCAGCAGCCAGGGGGCCTTGGACCTACTCTCCTACAATGAGCAGTTCTTC
TRBV7-6,-,-,TRBJ2-3,CASSLSPSDTQYF,TGTGCCAGCAGCCTAAGTCCGTCAGATACGCAGTATTTT
TRBV28,TRBD2,-,TRBJ2-7,CASRYSGRYYEQYF,TGTGCCAGCAGGTATAGCGGGCGCTACTACGAGCAGTACTTC
TRBV27,TRBD2,-,TRBJ2-1,CASRTGLPQSSYNEQFF,TGTGCCAGCAGGACGGGACTACCTCAGAGCTCCTACAATGAGCAGTTCTTC
TRBV7-8,-,-,TRBJ2-2,CASSSRRVGLGPGELFF,TGTGCCAGCAGCTCCCGACGGGTGGGCCTTGGCCCCGGGGAGCTGTTTTTT
TRBV4-3,-,-,TRBJ2-5,CASSQDWSLQETQYF,TGCGCCAGCAGCCAAGACTGGTCCCTCCAAGAGACCCAGTACTTC
TRBV7-3,TRBD1,-,TRBJ2-2,CASSLQGATGELFF,TGTGCCAGCAGCTTGCAGGGGGCTACAGGGGAGCTGTTTTTT
TRBV11-2,TRBD1,-,TRBJ1-2,CASSYTGGEDYGYTF,TGTGCCAGCAGCTATACAGGGGGCGAGGACTATGGCTACACCTTC
TRBV7-3,TRBD2,few,TRBJ2-2,CASQWASGSSGELFF,TGTGCCAGCCAATGGGCTAGCGGGAGTTCCGGGGAGCTGTTTTTT
TRBV9,-,once,TRBJ1-4,CASSVGTNGEKLFF,TGTGCCAGCAGCGTAGGTACGAACGGGGAAAAACTGTTTTTT
TRBV7-8,TRBD2,-,TRBJ2-1,CASSLILAVNEQFF,TGTGCCAGCAGCTTAATACTAGCGGTAAATGAGCAGTTCTTC
TRBV4-3,TRBD1,many,TRBJ2-1,CASSQAATGTGIEQFF,TGCGCCAGCAGCCAAGCCGCAACCGGGACAGGGATTGAGCAGTTCTTC
TRBV30,TRBD1,once,TRBJ2-1,CAWRRQGYEQFF,TGTGCCTGGAGAAGACAGGGGTACGAGCAGTTCTTC
TRBV29-1,-,-,TRBJ1-4,CSVEVGAGVEKLFF,TGCAGCGTTGAAGTTGGGGCAGGGGTCGAAAAACTGTTTTTT
TRBV6-1,TRBD1,-,TRBJ1-5,CASTARGYNQPQHF,TGTGCCAGCACGGCCAGGGGGTACAATCAGCCCCAGCATTTT
TRBV6-6,-,few,TRBJ2-7,CASTRGTTYEQYF,TGTGCCAGCACGAGAGGGACCACCTACGAGCAGTACTTC
TRBV4-2,TRBD1,-,TRBJ1-5,CASSPRPQGLPSNQPQHF,TGTGCCAGCAGCCCGCGCCCACAGGGGTTGCCGAGCAATCAGCCCCAGCATTTT
TRBV6-1,TRBD2,-,TRBJ2-7,CASSEPRLAGYEQYF,TGTGCCAGCAGCGAGCCCCGGCTAGCGGGCTACGAGCAGTACTTC
TRBV7-3,TRBD2,-,TRBJ2-3,CASSLSTSGGQHTQYF,TGTGCCAGCAGCTTGTCGACTAGCGGGGGCCAGCATACGCAGTATTTT
TRBV9,TRBD2,-,TRBJ2-2,CASSVKLAGDTGELFF,TGTGCCAGCAGCGTTAAACTAGCGGGTGACACCGGGGAGCTGTTTTTT
TRBV5-1,-,once,TRBJ2-6,CASSLLSRSRSGANVLTF,TGCGCCAGCAGCTTGCTCAGCCGTTCTCGATCTGGGGCCAACGTCCTGACTTTC
TRBV4-3,TRBD2,-,TRBJ2-1,CASSQARLAGGGEQFF,TGCGCCAGCAGCCAAGCCCGACTAGCGGGAGGAGGCGAGCAGTTCTTC
TRBV18,-,once,TRBJ2-7,CASSPGYEQYF,TGTGCCAGCTCACCTGGTTACGAGCAGTACTTC
TRBV7-9,-,-,TRBJ2-7,CASSLGAGVSGQYF,TGTGCCAGCAGCTTGGGGGCGGGGGTTTCCGGGCAGTACTTC
TRBV2,-,-,TRBJ2-7,CASSEGPGVYEQYF,TGTGCCAGCAGTGAAGGTCCGGGGGTATACGAGCAGTACTTC
TRBV7-3,-,-,TRBJ2-3,CASSPDGPSTDTQYF,TGTGCCAGCAGCCCTGACGGCCCGAGCACAGATACGCAGTATTTT
TRBV6-1,-,once,TRBJ2-1,CASSEVGFKAYNEQFF,TGTGCCAGCAGTGAAGTTGGGTTTAAAGCCTACAATGAGCAGTTCTTC
TRBV4-1,TRBD2,once,TRBJ2-3,CASSQGALAGGLPTDTQYF,TGCGCCAGCAGCCAAGGTGCACTAGCGGGAGGGCTACCGACAGATACGCAGTATTTT
TRBV9,TRBD1,-,TRBJ2-7,CASSPGGTGIEQYF,TGTGCCAGCAGCCCAGGGGGGACAGGGATAGAGCAGTACTTC
TRBV7-2,-,-,TRBJ1-1,CASAWAGERNEAFF,TGTGCCAGCGCATGGGCAGGGGAAAGAAATGAAGCTTTCTTT